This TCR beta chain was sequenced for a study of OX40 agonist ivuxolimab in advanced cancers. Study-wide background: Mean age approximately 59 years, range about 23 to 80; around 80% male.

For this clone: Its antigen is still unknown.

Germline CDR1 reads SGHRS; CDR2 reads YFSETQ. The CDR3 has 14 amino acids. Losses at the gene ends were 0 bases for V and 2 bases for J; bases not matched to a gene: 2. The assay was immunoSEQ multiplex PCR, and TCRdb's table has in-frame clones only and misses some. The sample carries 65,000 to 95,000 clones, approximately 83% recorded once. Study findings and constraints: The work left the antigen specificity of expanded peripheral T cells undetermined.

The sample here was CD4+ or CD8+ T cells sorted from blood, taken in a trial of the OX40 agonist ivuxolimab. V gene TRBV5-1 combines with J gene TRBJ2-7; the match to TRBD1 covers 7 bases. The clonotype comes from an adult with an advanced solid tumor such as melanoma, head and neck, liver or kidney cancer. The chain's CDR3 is CASSLAGQPYEQYF. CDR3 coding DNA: TGCGCCAGCAGCTTGGCGGGACAGCCCTACGAGCAGTACTTC. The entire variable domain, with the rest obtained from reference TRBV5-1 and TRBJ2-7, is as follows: KAGVTQTPRYLIKTRGQQVTLSCSPISGHRSVSWYQQTPGQGLQFLFEYFSETQRNKGNFPGRFSGRQFSNSRSEMNVSTLELGDSALYLCASSLAGQPYEQYFGPGTRLTVT.